This T cell receptor (beta chain) comes out of a study of graft-versus-host responses after intestinal transplantation. Study in general: Multivisceral, liver-intestinal, or isolated intestinal transplants were received by the recipients. Anti-thymocyte globulin induction was given to all recipients, followed by tacrolimus and steroids for approximately three years.

Regarding the study as a whole: Patients who carried graft-donor T cell macrochimerism also had high graft-versus-host to host-versus-graft clonal ratios in their allografts. The study associated peak circulating GvH clone levels with early post-transplant HvG declines.

The method was immunoSEQ multiplex PCR; TCRdb's version includes in-frame clones alone and lacks a portion of them. The sample carries tens of thousands of clones, around 85% recorded once. V lost 1 base to trimming and J lost 4 bases; unmatched junction nucleotides: 0. CDR3 length: 13 amino acids. Looked up from germline, CDR1 is SGHKS and CDR2 is YYEKEE (reference sequence). This clone showed up just a few times. The antigen remains undetermined. This chain uses TRBV5-5 with TRBJ2-3, with 7 nucleotides matching TRBD1. Sequencing used unstimulated CD4+ T cells sorted from spleen or lymph node cells, obtained before transplant. The origin of this receptor is a human donor who was the organ donor for an intestinal transplant. The CDR3: CASSLQGADTQYF. For the CDR3, the DNA is TGTGCCAGCAGCTTGCAGGGGGCAGATACGCAGTATTTT. The whole variable domain, filled in from reference TRBV5-5 and TRBJ2-3, reads DAGVTQSPTHLIKTRGQQVTLRCSPISGHKSVSWYQQVLGQGPQFIFQYYEKEERGRGNFPDRFSARQFPNYSSELNVNALLLGDSALYLCASSLQGADTQYFGPGTRLTVL.